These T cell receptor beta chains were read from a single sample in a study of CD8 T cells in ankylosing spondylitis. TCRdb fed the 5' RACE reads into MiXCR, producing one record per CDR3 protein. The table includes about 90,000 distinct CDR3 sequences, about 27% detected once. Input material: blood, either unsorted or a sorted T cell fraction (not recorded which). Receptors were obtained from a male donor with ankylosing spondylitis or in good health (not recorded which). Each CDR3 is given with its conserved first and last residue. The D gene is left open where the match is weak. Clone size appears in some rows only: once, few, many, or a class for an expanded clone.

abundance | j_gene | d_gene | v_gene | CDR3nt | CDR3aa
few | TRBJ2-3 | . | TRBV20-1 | TGCAGTGCTAGTGATGTTGCGGGACGCACAGATACGCAGTATTTT | CSASDVAGRTDTQYF
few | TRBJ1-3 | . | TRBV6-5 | TGTGCCAGCAGTCCCTTCCTAGCTTCGGATGGAAACACCATATATTTT | CASSPFLASDGNTIYF
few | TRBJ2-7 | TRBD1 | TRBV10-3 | TGTGCCATCAGTGAGTCGGGACAGGGGTCCTACGAGCAGTACTTC | CAISESGQGSYEQYF
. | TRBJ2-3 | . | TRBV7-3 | TGTGCCAGCAGCTTAAGGCCCGGAGGGATTGGGGTAGCTGATACGCAGTATTTT | CASSLRPGGIGVADTQYF
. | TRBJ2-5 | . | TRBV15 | TGTGCCACCAGCCCACGGCTCAGCGAAGAGACCCAGTACTTC | CATSPRLSEETQYF
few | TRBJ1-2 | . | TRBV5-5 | TGTGCCAGCAGCTTGGCCGCTGGCTACACCTTC | CASSLAAGYTF
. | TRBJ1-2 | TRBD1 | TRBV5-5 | TGTGCCAGCAGCTGGGACAGCCCGGATGGCTACACCTTC | CASSWDSPDGYTF
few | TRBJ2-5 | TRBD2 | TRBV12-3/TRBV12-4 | TGTGCCAGCAGACCACTAGCGGGCTTTAAAGAGACCCAGTACTTC | CASRPLAGFKETQYF
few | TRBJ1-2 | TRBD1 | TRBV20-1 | TGCAGTGCTTTAGAGCCGGGACAGGTTAACTATGGCTACACCTTC | CSALEPGQVNYGYTF
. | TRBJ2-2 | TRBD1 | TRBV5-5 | TGTGCCAGCAGCTCTTCAGGGACAGCGAACACCGGGGAGCTGTTTTTT | CASSSSGTANTGELFF
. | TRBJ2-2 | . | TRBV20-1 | TGCAGTGCTACGGGACTGAACACCGGGGAGCTGTTTTTT | CSATGLNTGELFF
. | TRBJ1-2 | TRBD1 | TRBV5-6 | TGTGCCAGCAGCTCTACAGGGGGGGATGGCTACACCTTC | CASSSTGGDGYTF
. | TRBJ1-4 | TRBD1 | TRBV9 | TGTGCCAGCAGCTCTCAGGGGGCTGCAACTAATGAAAAACTGTTTTTT | CASSSQGAATNEKLFF
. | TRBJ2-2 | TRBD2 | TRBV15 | TGTGCCACCAGACTAGCGGGAGCGCAGGTCGGGGAGCTGTTTTTT | CATRLAGAQVGELFF
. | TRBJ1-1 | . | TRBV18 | TGTGCCAGCTCACCACCGAGCGTGGGGGTCGGGACTGAAGCTTTCTTT | CASSPPSVGVGTEAFF
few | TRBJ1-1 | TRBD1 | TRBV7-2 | TGTGCCAGCAGATCACAGGGGAATTTGGGCACTGAAGCTTTCTTT | CASRSQGNLGTEAFF
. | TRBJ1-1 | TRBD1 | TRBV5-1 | TGCGCCAGCAGCTTGCCCCCCCCAGGGGGCACTGAAGCTTTCTTT | CASSLPPPGGTEAFF
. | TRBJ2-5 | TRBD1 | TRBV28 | TGTGCCAGCAGTGTAGAAATCAGGGACAGGGGGCGAGAGACCCAGTACTTC | CASSVEIRDRGRETQYF
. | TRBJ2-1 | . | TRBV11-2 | TGTGCCAGCAGCTTAGACTGGGGGTTTATGGGCTCCTACAATGAGCAGTTCTTC | CASSLDWGFMGSYNEQFF
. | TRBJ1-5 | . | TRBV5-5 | TGTGCCAGCAGCTTTGGGGGCGTACAGCCCCAGCATTTT | CASSFGGVQPQHF
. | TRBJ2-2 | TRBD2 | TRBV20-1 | TGCAGTGCTAGAGATCGGACTAGCGGAATCACCGGGGAGCTGTTTTTT | CSARDRTSGITGELFF
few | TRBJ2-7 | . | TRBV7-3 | TGTGCCAGCAGCCCATACTTTTCACGTCACTACGAGCAGTACTTC | CASSPYFSRHYEQYF
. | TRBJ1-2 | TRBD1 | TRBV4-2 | TGTGCCAGCAGCCAAGGACAGGGGGATGGCTACACCTTC | CASSQGQGDGYTF
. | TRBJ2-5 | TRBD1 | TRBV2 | TGTGCCAGCAGCTACTGGACAGGAGAAGAGACCCAGTACTTC | CASSYWTGEETQYF
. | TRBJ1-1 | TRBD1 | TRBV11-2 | TGTGCCAGCAGCTTACTTGCGGACAGGGGGACTGAAGCTTTCTTT | CASSLLADRGTEAFF
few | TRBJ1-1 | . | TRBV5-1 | TGCGCCAGCAGCTTGGAATGGTCTTCCAGTGAAGCTTTCTTT | CASSLEWSSSEAFF
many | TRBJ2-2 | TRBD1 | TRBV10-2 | TGCGCCAGCCTGGACAGGTCCTCCCTGAACACCGGGGAGCTGTTTTTT | CASLDRSSLNTGELFF
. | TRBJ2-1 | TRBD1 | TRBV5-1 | TGCGCCAGCGGGACAGGGGGATACAATGAGCAGTTCTTC | CASGTGGYNEQFF
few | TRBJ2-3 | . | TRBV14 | TGTGCCAGCAGCCAAGGATGGTTTAGCACAGATACGCAGTATTTT | CASSQGWFSTDTQYF
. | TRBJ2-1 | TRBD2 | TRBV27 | TGTGCCAGCAGTTTCCCCGGAGTAGCGGGGCTATACAATGAGCAGTTCTTC | CASSFPGVAGLYNEQFF
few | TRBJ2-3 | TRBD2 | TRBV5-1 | TGCGCCAGCAGCTCGGGACTAGCGGAAACCTCTAGCACAGATACGCAGTATTTT | CASSSGLAETSSTDTQYF
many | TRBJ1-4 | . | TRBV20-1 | TGCAGTGCTATTAGGGGGGGTAACGAAAAACTGTTTTTT | CSAIRGGNEKLFF
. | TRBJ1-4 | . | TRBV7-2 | TGTGCCAGCAGCCCCGGGACGGCGAATGAAAAACTGTTTTTT | CASSPGTANEKLFF